The clone carrying this T cell receptor (beta chain) has just a few counts. CDR1 and CDR2 from the germline V gene are KGHDR and SFDVKD. The CDR3 totals 15 residues. V shed 4 bases, J shed 3 bases, and the junction held 5 bases outside the gene matches. The record originates from a study of identical twins. TCRdb passed the 5' RACE reads through MiXCR, listing each CDR3 protein once. The sample lists around 220,000 distinct CDR3 sequences; around 15% were seen once. This chain connects TRBV24-1 to TRBJ2-7; 10 bases are a match to TRBD1. The material sequenced was memory (CD45RO+) T cells sorted from blood. The sequence was collected from a woman between 18 and 29 years old in good health. DNA of the CDR3: TGTGCCACCAGTGACTGCGGGACAGGGGACTACGAGCAGTACTTC. Protein product: CATSDCGTGDYEQYF.